This T cell receptor beta chain was retrieved from a study of identifying expanded T cells in peripheral blood. Here immunoSEQ multiplex PCR was the method, and the copy in TCRdb shows in-frame clones only, minus some. The data show roughly 130,000 clones, with around 88% seen just once and 8.4% held by the top ten. This CDR3 has 14 residues. The germline V gene has CDR1 SGHRS and CDR2 YFSETQ. V dropped 4 bases and J dropped 4 bases, with 13 bases sitting between them. This receptor was identified in a person aged 18 to 69 in good health. What was sequenced was blood. The chain joins TRBV5-1 to TRBJ2-3; tentatively, D is TRBD1 or TRBD2 (5 bases each). CDR3 sequence (DNA): TGCGCCAGCAGCCGGGCAGTGGGGGCAGATACGCAGTATTTT. The encoded protein is CASSRAVGADTQYF.